These 20 T cell receptor beta chains were all obtained from the same sample, sequenced in a study of Ad26.COV2.S vaccination and SARS-CoV-2 variants. Treatment indicated: over 15 received Ad26.COV2.S at low or high dose, single or two shots; 5 received placebo; per-sample allocation not given. Samples were taken on day 63 after the first vaccine or placebo injection. Some clones are missing from TCRdb's copy, which holds only in-frame ones; the method was immunoSEQ multiplex PCR. In the table there are fewer than 400,000 clones, about 82% of which are singletons. The input for sequencing was peripheral blood, taken in a trial of Ad26.COV2.S vaccine versus placebo. These receptors were taken from a person aged 18 to 65 who received the Ad26.COV2.S COVID-19 vaccine or a placebo.

V is TRBV11-2 and J is TRBJ1-4; 9 nucleotides agree with TRBD1. CDR3 size: 15 residues. Trimming took 5 bases from V and 6 from J; bases not matched to a gene: 7. Germline CDR1 is SGHAT and CDR2 is FQNNGV. In DNA form, the CDR3 reads TGTGCCAGCAGCCGGACAGGGGTGGGGCATGAAAAACTGTTTTTT. It encodes CASSRTGVGHEKLFF.

The V gene is TRBV19, the J gene TRBJ2-2, with TRBD1 identical over 8 bases. Looked up from germline, CDR1 is LNHDA and CDR2 is SQIVND (reference sequence). Trimming at V came to 6 bases and at J to 5 bases, leaving 5 bases not matched to a gene. The CDR3 sequence is 14 residues long. CDR3 loop: CASSQGAHTGELFF. CDR3 sequence (DNA): TGTGCCAGTAGCCAGGGGGCCCATACCGGGGAGCTGTTTTTT.

This clone has only a few counts. CDR3 in amino acids: CASSRVSGDGNTIYF. The CDR3 bases are TGTGCCAGCAGCAGGGTCTCCGGGGACGGAAACACCATATATTTT. The chain carries TRBV5-6 and TRBJ1-3; the D gene is possibly TRBD1 (5 bases). With 4 bases removed from V and 4 bases from J, the gap between germline ends came to 15 bases. Germline CDR1 reads SGHDT; CDR2 reads YYEEEE. This CDR3 contains 15 residues.

The chain uses TRBV28 and TRBJ1-4; D call uncertain. Germline assignment: CDR1 MDHEN and CDR2 SYDVKM. Trimming took 3 bases from V and 6 from J, leaving 2 bases between them. The CDR3 has 11 amino acids. The CDR3, as DNA: TGTGCCAGCAGTTTTGATGAAAAACTGTTTTTT. Protein product: CASSFDEKLFF.

V gene TRBV27 combines with J gene TRBJ2-4; maybe TRBD1 (7 bases). There are 16 residues in the CDR3. CDR1 and CDR2 (germline): MNHEY, SMNVEV (reference sequence). Trimming shortened V by 7 bases and J by 2 bases, and 18 bases separated the two germline ends. In nucleotides, the CDR3 is TGTGCCAGCACTTGGAGGGGACAGTCTACCAAAAACATTCAGTACTTC. Its protein product is CASTWRGQSTKNIQYF.

V and J are TRBV5-1 and TRBJ2-2; TRBD1 matches 9 bases. The germline V gene has CDR1 SGHRS and CDR2 YFSETQ. The CDR3 sequence is 15 residues long. With V trimmed by 4 bases and J by 5 bases, 6 bases remained unmatched. The CDR3 coding sequence is TGCGCCAGCAGCCACGGGACAGGGCGGACCGGGGAGCTGTTTTTT. It encodes CASSHGTGRTGELFF.

In its sample, this clone was seen once. The chain combines TRBV28 with TRBJ1-6; unclear D gene. From germline, CDR1 is MDHEN and CDR2 SYDVKM. There are 13 residues in the CDR3. Trimming stripped 8 bases from V and 3 bases from J, with 8 bases between. CDR3 DNA: TGTGCCAGCCTCCGCGGCTATAATTCACCCCTCCACTTT. Amino acids: CASLRGYNSPLHF.

V and J are TRBV5-6 and TRBJ2-1, with D unclear. Germline V gene data show CDR1 as SGHDT and CDR2 as YYEEEE. The CDR3 is 13 amino acids. Trimming cost V 3 bases and J 4 bases, with 8 bases left between them. The CDR3 sequence is CASSSDSYNEQFF. As DNA, the CDR3 is TGTGCCAGCAGCTCCGACTCGTACAATGAGCAGTTCTTC.

The chain is built from TRBV5-1 and TRBJ1-2; D remains ambiguous. Germline CDR1 and CDR2: SGHRS and YFSETQ. V was cut by 4 bases and J by 4 bases, with 20 bases left in between. The CDR3 runs 16 residues. CDR3 in DNA: TGCGCCAGCAGCCCCCTGGCCGGGGAGGAAGTCTATGGCTACACCTTC. This sequence encodes CASSPLAGEEVYGYTF.

The chain uses TRBV7-2 and TRBJ2-7, with 9 bases identical to TRBD1. The CDR3 consists of 15 residues. Looked up from germline, CDR1 is SGHTA and CDR2 is FQGNSA. The junction had 8 bases not matched to a gene; V was cut back by 5 bases and J by 3 bases. The CDR3 loop is CASSLTGTGFYEQYF. The CDR3 region has the DNA TGTGCCAGCAGCCTAACCGGGACAGGGTTCTACGAGCAGTACTTC.

This clone was counted once. The chain is built from TRBV5-1 and TRBJ2-7; D assignment may be TRBD1 or TRBD2 (5 bases each). The CDR3 totals 15 residues. Looked up from germline, CDR1 is SGHRS and CDR2 is YFSETQ. V was shortened by 6 bases and J by 0 bases, with 16 bases between the two germline ends. CDR3 nucleotides: TGCGCCAGCACTCTGATTAACGGGACCTCCTACGAGCAGTACTTC. Translation gives CASTLINGTSYEQYF.

The chain has TRBV30 and TRBJ2-5; TRBD1 agrees at 8 bases. Germline lookup yields CDR1 GTSNPN and CDR2 SVGIG (reference sequence). CDR3 size: 13 residues. The V segment lost 4 bases and the J segment 5 bases; nucleotides outside the gene matches: 6. In DNA form, the CDR3 reads TGTGCCTGGAATGGACAGGGCGGGGAGACCCAGTACTTC. Amino acid sequence: CAWNGQGGETQYF.

Only a few counts were recorded for this clone. The chain recombines TRBV5-4 with TRBJ2-2, with D possibly matching TRBD1 (6 bases). Germline V gives CDR1 SGHNT, CDR2 YYREEE (reference sequence). V lost 4 bases and J lost 1, with 8 bases in between. CDR3 length equals 14 residues. CDR3 coding DNA: TGTGCCAGCAGCCCGGGACAGAACACCGGGGAGCTGTTTTTT. Protein product: CASSPGQNTGELFF.

J is TRBJ1-6 and V is TRBV28; 7 bases match TRBD1. Germline trimming cut 6 bases from V and 5 bases from J; bases unmatched to any gene: 7. The CDR3 loop spans 15 amino acids. Germline V lookup: CDR1 MDHEN, CDR2 SYDVKM. The CDR3 here is CASSPIDRDNSPLHF. The CDR3 DNA sequence: TGTGCCAGCAGCCCTATAGACAGGGATAATTCACCCCTCCACTTT.

V gene TRBV6-5 combines with J gene TRBJ1-2, with D possibly TRBD1 on 6 matching bases. Trimming took 2 bases from V and 2 from J, leaving 12 bases between them. The CDR3 loop spans 15 amino acids. Germline CDR1 is MNHEY and CDR2 is SVGAGI. CDR3 protein: CASSYSFDRNYGYTF. In nucleotides, the CDR3 is TGTGCCAGCAGTTACAGCTTCGACAGGAACTATGGCTACACCTTC.

The table lists this clone with a count of one. The chain carries TRBV7-2 and TRBJ1-3, with a possible D match to TRBD1 (5 bases). Germline loops: CDR1 SGHTA, CDR2 FQGNSA. With 2 bases removed from V and 0 bases from J, the gap between germline ends came to 17 bases. This CDR3 region has 18 residues. CDR3 protein: CASSLLPGTVDSGNTIYF. CDR3 DNA: TGTGCCAGCAGCTTATTACCCGGGACCGTCGACTCTGGAAACACCATATATTTT.

The genes are TRBV25-1 and TRBJ2-7, with D possibly matching TRBD1 (6 bases). The CDR3 consists of 12 residues. V shed 4 bases and J shed 3 bases, with 7 bases lying between them. The germline V gene encodes CDR1 MGHDK and CDR2 SYGVNS. This chain's CDR3 is CASSGQVYEQYF. The CDR3 coding sequence is TGTGCCAGCAGTGGACAGGTCTACGAGCAGTACTTC.

The chain combines TRBV19 with TRBJ2-3; a weak D match, TRBD2 (5 bases). Between the trimmed V and J ends, which lost 4 bases and 1 base, there was a span of 15 bases. Per germline, CDR1 LNHDA and CDR2 SQIVND (reference sequence). The CDR3 consists of 16 residues. The CDR3 bases are TGTGCCAGTAGTAACCCAAGAGGGCTCGGCACAGATACGCAGTATTTT. Translation: CASSNPRGLGTDTQYF.

This clone was observed a single time. V gene TRBV11-2 combines with J gene TRBJ1-3; no definite D call. In germline, CDR1 is SGHAT, CDR2 FQNNGV. The CDR3 is 16 residues long. Trimming removed 1 base from V and 0 bases from J, with 10 bases in between. This CDR3 reads CASSLAKKHSGNTIYF. DNA of the CDR3: TGTGCCAGCAGCTTAGCGAAAAAACACTCTGGAAACACCATATATTTT.

The chain links TRBV27 to TRBJ1-3, with D unclear. Germline V gene lookup returns CDR1 MNHEY and CDR2 SMNVEV (reference sequence). This CDR3 has 18 residues. The V end lost 0 bases, the J end lost 6 bases, and 21 bases lay between the germline ends. The CDR3 loop reads CASSLSLPGPSAPNTIYF. Written as DNA, the CDR3 is TGTGCCAGCAGTTTATCACTTCCCGGACCCTCCGCCCCAAACACCATATATTTT.